What follows describes a single T cell receptor beta chain. Original analysis: Researchers report that nucleated cell counts were estimated from reference gene primer amplification. TCRdb's table, derived via immunoSEQ multiplex PCR, lists solely in-frame clones and lacks some. From that table come the V and J calls and clone size; the DNA was used to work out D and trimming. The table lists about 120,000 clones, roughly two thirds of them singletons, with 1.9% in the top ten. This sample was included in a study of blood T cell repertoires in COVID-19. Turning to the study itself: Sites in the United States, Italy and Spain provided acute and convalescent COVID-19 samples. Sources were T cells, B-cell-depleted T cells, or PBMCs; the material itself was cDNA or gDNA.

In germline, CDR1 is ENHRY, CDR2 SYGVKD. V lost 4 bases, J lost 8 bases, and 13 bases stayed unmatched. CDR3 length: 15 residues. The sequence was collected from a woman aged 70-85 years with acute or convalescent COVID-19. Sequenced material: peripheral blood. The gene calls are TRBV10-3 and TRBJ1-2; 7 positions match TRBD1. The CDR3 sequence is CAISGDSGIGYGYTF. For the CDR3, the DNA is TGTGCCATCAGTGGGGACAGTGGAATCGGTTACGGCTACACCTTC.